One sample yielded the 22 T cell receptor beta chains listed below, sequenced in a study of identical twins. From the 5' RACE reads, TCRdb called clonotypes with MiXCR, one entry per CDR3 protein. The data contain some 760,000 distinct CDR3 sequences, 15% to 20% of them singletons. These records were also assigned to another study, of T cells expressing NK-cell markers.

The sequenced material came from PBMCs. These receptor sequences come from a woman aged 18-29 years in good health.

A few counts support this clonotype. The CDR3 nucleotides read TGTGCCAGCAGACTCTCGGGACTTTACGAGCAGTACTTC. It encodes CASRLSGLYEQYF. V is TRBV6-1 and J is TRBJ2-7, with D perhaps matching TRBD2 (6 bases). Germline V gene lookup returns CDR1 MNHNS and CDR2 SASEGT. Deletions cut 6 bases from V and 4 bases from J, with 13 bases between. The CDR3 has 13 residues.

This clonotype was detected ten times or more. The CDR3 spells CSALGPSGYEQYF. Here the CDR3 DNA reads TGCAGTGCTCTAGGTCCTAGCGGCTACGAGCAGTACTTC. This sequence joins TRBV20-1 and TRBJ2-7; 7 nucleotides line up with TRBD2. CDR1 DFQATT and CDR2 SNEGSKA come from the germline V gene (reference sequence). This CDR3 region has 13 residues. The junction had 7 bases not matched to a gene; V was cut back by 5 bases and J by 3 bases.

The chain recombines TRBV20-1 with TRBJ2-3; D may be TRBD2 (6 bases). From germline, CDR1 is DFQATT and CDR2 SNEGSKA (reference sequence). V lost 4 bases and J lost 2, with 16 bases in between. This CDR3 is 15 amino acids long. CDR3 in DNA: TGCAGTGCTATTGGCGGGGTGCGCGTCACAGATACGCAGTATTTT. It yields the protein CSAIGGVRVTDTQYF.

The CDR3, as DNA: TGCAGTGCTCTGGGGGGCGTTGGATATACGCAGTATTTT. Its protein product is CSALGGVGYTQYF. The chain couples TRBV20-1 to TRBJ2-3, with D perhaps matching TRBD1 or TRBD2 (6 bases each). Trimming left V 5 bases short and J 7 bases short, with 16 bases between. From germline, CDR1 is DFQATT and CDR2 SNEGSKA (reference sequence). This CDR3 region has 13 residues.

The chain employs TRBV18 and TRBJ2-3; a possible D gene is TRBD2 (6 bases). V gave up 1 base and J gave up 7 bases, with 18 bases separating them. Per germline, CDR1 KGHSH and CDR2 LQKENI. This CDR3 spans 16 amino acids. This CDR3 reads CASSPLVTRFMNTQYF. The CDR3 DNA follows: TGTGCCAGCTCACCACTGGTGACTAGGTTCATGAATACGCAGTATTTT.

In its sample, this clonotype was seen many times. This rearrangement joins TRBV5-1 to TRBJ1-5; 9 bases match TRBD1. Germline V gene lookup returns CDR1 SGHRS and CDR2 YFSETQ. The CDR3 extends over 15 amino acids. Losses at the gene ends were 4 bases for V and 1 base for J; bases not matched to a gene: 3. The CDR3 DNA follows: TGCGCCAGCAGCAGAACAGGGGGCAGCAATCAGCCCCAGCATTTT. Amino acids: CASSRTGGSNQPQHF.

This clonotype appeared a few times. The chain has TRBV5-6 and TRBJ1-3; no definite D call. This CDR3 contains 13 residues. The V and J ends lost 1 base and 4 bases respectively, with 6 bases between them. CDR1 and CDR2 from the germline V gene are SGHDT and YYEEEE. CDR3 bases: TGTGCCAGCAGCTTGTCCAGAGGAAACACCATATATTTT. Translated: CASSLSRGNTIYF.

This chain connects TRBV19 to TRBJ2-2; D not certain. CDR3 length equals 13 residues. V dropped 3 bases and J dropped 2 bases, with 4 bases sitting between them. The germline gives CDR1 LNHDA, CDR2 SQIVND (reference sequence). The CDR3 is CASSIDNTGELFF. As DNA, the CDR3 is TGTGCCAGTAGTATCGACAACACCGGGGAGCTGTTTTTT.

This clonotype has just a few counts. The genes are TRBV30 and TRBJ2-2; TRBD1 is a possible D gene (6 bases). This CDR3 is built from 13 residues. Per the germline V gene, CDR1 is GTSNPN and CDR2 is SVGIG (reference sequence). V was trimmed by 5 bases and J by 5 bases, leaving 12 bases between them. The DNA of the CDR3 is TGTGCCTGGGCAGGGGATTGGACCGGGGAGCTGTTTTTT. This sequence encodes CAWAGDWTGELFF.

Only a few counts were recorded for this clonotype. The V call is TRBV5-5, the J call TRBJ2-4, with 8 bases identical to TRBD2. The CDR3 runs to 15 residues. The germline gives CDR1 SGHKS, CDR2 YYEKEE (reference sequence). V gave up 4 bases and J gave up 0 bases; unmatched junction bases: 3. The CDR3 nucleotides are TGTGCCAGCAGCGGCGGGGGGCTAGCCAAAAACATTCAGTACTTC. It encodes CASSGGGLAKNIQYF.

The chain recombines TRBV7-9 with TRBJ2-7; tentatively, D is TRBD1 or TRBD2 (6 bases each). Germline V gene data show CDR1 as SEHNR and CDR2 as FQNEAQ (reference sequence). The CDR3 contains 15 residues. The V and J ends lost 3 bases and 3 bases respectively, with 15 bases between them. The CDR3 DNA sequence: TGTGCCAGCAGCTTGGACAGCGGGCGGCTCTACGAGCAGTACTTC. Its translation: CASSLDSGRLYEQYF.

The chain joins TRBV6-1 to TRBJ1-2, with TRBD1 matching 7 bases. Trimming at V came to 5 bases and at J to 5 bases, leaving 8 bases not matched to a gene. Germline assignment: CDR1 MNHNS and CDR2 SASEGT. The CDR3 contains 14 residues. CDR3 nucleotides: TGTGCCAGCAGTCTGGGGGGACAGAAGTATGGCTACACCTTC. Translating gives CASSLGGQKYGYTF.

The rearrangement links TRBV7-9 to TRBJ2-5, with TRBD2 as a possible D gene (5 bases). The CDR3 is made up of 13 amino acids. From germline, CDR1 is SEHNR and CDR2 FQNEAQ (reference sequence). V gave up 2 bases and J gave up 4 bases, with 8 bases separating them. The CDR3 is CASSLPAAETQYF. As DNA, the CDR3 is TGTGCCAGCAGCTTACCAGCGGCAGAGACCCAGTACTTC.

V gene TRBV7-2 combines with J gene TRBJ2-7; maybe TRBD1 (6 bases). V was clipped by 4 bases and J by 2 bases, with 15 bases between them. Germline V gene lookup returns CDR1 SGHTA and CDR2 FQGNSA. The length of the CDR3 is 15 residues. This CDR3 reads CASSSQGQQTYEQYF. The CDR3 DNA follows: TGTGCCAGCAGCTCCCAAGGACAGCAAACCTACGAGCAGTACTTC. Based on the CDR3 plus reference TRBV7-2 and TRBJ2-7, the full variable domain is GAGVSQSPSNKVTEKGKDVELRCDPISGHTALYWYRQSLGQGLEFLIYFQGNSAPDKSGLPSDRFSAERTGGSVSTLTIQRTQQEDSAVYLCASSSQGQQTYEQYFGPGTRLTVT.

V usage is TRBV20-1 and J usage is TRBJ2-7; TRBD1 might be the D (5 bases). The germline CDR1 and CDR2 sequences are DFQATT and SNEGSKA (reference sequence). Trimming removed 4 bases at V and 0 bases at J, with 7 bases between. The CDR3 length is 12 residues. The CDR3 DNA reads TGCAGTGCTATGACAGACTCCTACGAGCAGTACTTC. Protein: CSAMTDSYEQYF.

This sequence joins TRBV4-3 and TRBJ1-5, with 7 bases fitting TRBD1. From germline, CDR1 is LGHNA and CDR2 YSLEER. Trimming removed 0 bases from V and 4 bases from J; junction bases left unmatched: 9. The CDR3 has 17 amino acids. CDR3 region: CASSQDLSGGGNQPQHF. In DNA, the CDR3 is TGCGCCAGCAGCCAAGACTTATCAGGGGGGGGGAATCAGCCCCAGCATTTT.

The CDR3 nucleotides read TGTGCCAGCAGCGTAGAGGGTAGCGGGAGGACAGATACGCAGTATTTT. It specifies CASSVEGSGRTDTQYF. The chain is built from TRBV9 and TRBJ2-3; TRBD2 aligns across 10 bases. The CDR3 extends over 16 amino acids. Germline lookup yields CDR1 SGDLS and CDR2 YYNGEE. Trimming cost V 0 bases and J 3 bases; bases outside gene matches: 4.

V usage is TRBV14 and J usage is TRBJ1-3, with D perhaps matching TRBD1 (5 bases). With 4 bases removed from V and 7 bases from J, the gap between germline ends came to 11 bases. This CDR3 has 13 residues. The germline V gene encodes CDR1 SGHDN and CDR2 FVKESK. The CDR3 region is CASSPGQYNTIYF. CDR3 in DNA: TGTGCCAGCAGCCCGGGGCAATACAACACCATATATTTT.

In this sample, this clonotype turned up many times. At one end, the junction sequence differs from germline, possibly due to a read error. This chain links TRBV7-2 with TRBJ2-7; D unresolved. CDR1 SGHTA and CDR2 FQGNSA come from the germline V gene. The CDR3 consists of 12 residues. CDR3 DNA: TGCGCCAGCAGCTTGGTCGGTTACGAGCAGTACTTC. Its protein product is CASSLVGYEQYF.

The chain employs TRBV4-3 and TRBJ2-3; 9 bases line up with TRBD2. This CDR3 is built from 17 residues. Trimming at V came to 4 bases and at J to 4 bases, leaving 12 bases not matched to a gene. CDR1 and CDR2 (germline): LGHNA, YSLEER. This CDR3 reads CASSPRVAGGPPDTQYF. The CDR3 region has the DNA TGCGCCAGCAGCCCAAGGGTGGCGGGAGGGCCGCCAGATACGCAGTATTTT.

In its sample, this clonotype was seen a few times. The rearrangement uses TRBV10-3 and TRBJ2-7; D is uncertain. V was cut by 2 bases and J by 9 bases, with 14 bases left in between. CDR1 and CDR2 from the germline V gene are ENHRY and SYGVKD. There are 13 residues in the CDR3. CDR3 DNA: TGTGCCATCAGTGAGACTCAGACTCAATGGCAGTACTTC. Protein: CAISETQTQWQYF.

At least ten counts were recorded for this clonotype. The V and J genes are TRBV20-1 and TRBJ2-7, with 8 bases that match TRBD2. Germline CDR1 DFQATT, CDR2 SNEGSKA (reference sequence). J was trimmed by 4 bases and V by 5 bases; bases with no gene match: 13. The CDR3 sequence is 15 residues long. The CDR3 nucleotides are TGCAGTGCTCCCCGCGGGACGGGAGGGCCTTACGAGCAGTACTTC. It specifies CSAPRGTGGPYEQYF.